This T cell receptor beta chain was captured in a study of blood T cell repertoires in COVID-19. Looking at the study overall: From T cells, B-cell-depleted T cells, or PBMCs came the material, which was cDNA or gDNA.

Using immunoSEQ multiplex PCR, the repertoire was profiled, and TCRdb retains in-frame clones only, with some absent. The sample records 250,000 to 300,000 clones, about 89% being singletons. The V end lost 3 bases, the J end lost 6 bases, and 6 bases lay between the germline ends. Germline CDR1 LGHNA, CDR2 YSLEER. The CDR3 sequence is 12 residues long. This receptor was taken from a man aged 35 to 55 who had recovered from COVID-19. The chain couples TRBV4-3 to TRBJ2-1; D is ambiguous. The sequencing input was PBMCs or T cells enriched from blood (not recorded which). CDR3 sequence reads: CASSHLSNEQFF. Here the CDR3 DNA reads TGCGCCAGCAGCCACCTAAGCAATGAGCAGTTCTTC.